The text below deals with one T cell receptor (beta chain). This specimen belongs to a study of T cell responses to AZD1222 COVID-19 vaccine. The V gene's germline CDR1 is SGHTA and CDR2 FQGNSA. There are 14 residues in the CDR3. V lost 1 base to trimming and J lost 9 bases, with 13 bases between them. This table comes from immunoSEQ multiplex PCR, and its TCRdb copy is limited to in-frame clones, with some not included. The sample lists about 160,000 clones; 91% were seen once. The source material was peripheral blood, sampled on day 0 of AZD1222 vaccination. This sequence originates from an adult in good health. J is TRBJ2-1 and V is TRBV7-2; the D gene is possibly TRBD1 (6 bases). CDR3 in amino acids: CASSLVGDKGEQFF. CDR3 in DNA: TGTGCCAGCAGCTTAGTTGGGGACAAAGGTGAGCAGTTCTTC.